Reported below is one T cell receptor beta chain. The CDR3 is 22 amino acids. V lost 4 bases and J lost 7; bases outside the gene matches: 27. Germline CDR1 and CDR2: MDHEN and SYDVKM. Repertoires were generated with immunoSEQ multiplex PCR, while TCRdb's copy carries only in-frame clones and drops some. The sample has 600,000 to 900,000 clones; approximately 83% are singletons. This sample is drawn from a study of shared T cell receptors in the human thymus. This sample also appeared in a second study, on human thymus T cells. That paper notes: Resections from corrective heart surgery supplied the thymus tissue. Related studies found that unrelated individuals share highly overlapping thymic repertoires.

The specimen was thymocytes. The origin of this receptor is a girl less than two years old with a congenital heart defect. This chain links TRBV28 with TRBJ1-5; the match to TRBD1 covers 11 bases. This chain's CDR3 is CASSSPNAPLYKDRGQEQPQHF. The CDR3 DNA sequence: TGTGCCAGCAGTTCCCCAAACGCACCCCTCTACAAGGACAGGGGGCAAGAGCAGCCCCAGCATTTT.